These 23 T cell receptor beta chains were all obtained from the same sample, sequenced in a study of blood T cell repertoires in COVID-19. Clones were read by immunoSEQ multiplex PCR, and TCRdb kept only the in-frame ones, dropping some. This table has 150,000 to 200,000 clones, less than 90% appearing once. The sequenced material came from peripheral blood. Every receptor here comes from a woman in her 70s with COVID-19, enrolled during active disease.

This chain connects TRBV12-3 or TRBV12-4 to TRBJ2-3, with 8 bases that match TRBD2. This CDR3 region has 13 residues. After removal of 8 bases from V and 13 bases from J, the junction contained 14 bases not matched to a gene. CDR3 nucleotides: TGTGCCAGCGGAGATAGCGGGACCTATCATGAGTATTTT. Encoded protein: CASGDSGTYHEYF.

The rearrangement joins TRBV5-1 to TRBJ2-2, with 8 positions matching TRBD1. With 4 bases clipped from V and 6 bases from J, the junction kept 11 bases outside the gene matches. From germline, CDR1 is SGHRS and CDR2 YFSETQ. This CDR3 spans 16 amino acids. CDR3 sequence reads: CASSQNPGQVAGELFF. The CDR3 DNA sequence: TGCGCCAGCAGCCAAAATCCGGGACAGGTGGCCGGGGAGCTGTTTTTT.

V is TRBV10-3 and J is TRBJ2-7, with 8 nucleotides matching TRBD1. J lost 3 bases, V lost 7 bases, and 2 bases had no gene match. The CDR3 spans 12 residues. The germline CDR1 and CDR2 sequences are ENHRY and SYGVKD. CDR3 in amino acids: CAITDRGYEQYF. The DNA of the CDR3 is TGTGCCATCACCGACAGGGGCTACGAGCAGTACTTC.

The chain employs TRBV9 and TRBJ1-6, with TRBD1 identical over 7 bases. Germline lookup yields CDR1 SGDLS and CDR2 YYNGEE. The CDR3 runs 15 residues. V trimming: 5 bases; J trimming: 7 bases; junction bases outside the gene matches: 9. The CDR3 protein is CASRMTGTSNSPLHF. CDR3 DNA sequence: TGTGCCAGCAGAATGACAGGGACATCGAATTCACCCCTCCACTTT.

The rearrangement links TRBV28 to TRBJ2-1; 7 positions match TRBD2. Germline CDR1 reads MDHEN; CDR2 reads SYDVKM. The trim removed 4 bases at V and 1 base at J, leaving 7 bases unmatched. This CDR3 region has 16 residues. The CDR3 loop is CASSSLAGRSYNEQFF. CDR3 nucleotides: TGTGCCAGCAGTTCCTTAGCGGGTCGGTCCTACAATGAGCAGTTCTTC.

The chain employs TRBV19 and TRBJ2-2, with 8 bases lining up with TRBD2. V lost 5 bases, J lost 2 bases, and 7 bases stayed unmatched. Germline V gene lookup returns CDR1 LNHDA and CDR2 SQIVND (reference sequence). This CDR3 has 16 residues. The CDR3 loop is CASSPRTSQNTGELFF. CDR3 sequence (DNA): TGTGCCAGTAGTCCCCGGACTAGCCAAAACACCGGGGAGCTGTTTTTT. Looking up the rest from reference TRBV19 and TRBJ2-2 gives the full variable domain: DGGITQSPKYLFRKEGQNVTLSCEQNLNHDAMYWYRQDPGQGLRLIYYSQIVNDFQKGDIAEGYSVSREKKESFPLTVTSAQKNPTAFYLCASSPRTSQNTGELFFGEGSRLTVL.

This clone was observed a handful of times. V gene TRBV5-6 combines with J gene TRBJ1-1; D possibly corresponds to TRBD1 (6 bases). The length of the CDR3 is 13 residues. V was cut by 9 bases and J by 1 base, with 13 bases left in between. The germline CDR1 and CDR2 sequences are SGHDT and YYEEEE. Here the CDR3 DNA reads TGTGCCACTATAGACAGGACGAACACTGAAGCTTTCTTT. It yields the protein CATIDRTNTEAFF. Based on the CDR3 plus reference TRBV5-6 and TRBJ1-1, the full variable domain is DAGVTQSPTHLIKTRGQQVTLRCSPKSGHDTVSWYQQALGQGPQFIFQYYEEEERQRGNFPDRFSGHQFPNYSSELNVNALLLGDSALYLCATIDRTNTEAFFGQGTRLTVV.

This rearrangement joins TRBV7-9 to TRBJ2-7; the D gene is possibly TRBD2 (7 bases). CDR3 length equals 16 residues. Germline assignment: CDR1 SEHNR and CDR2 FQNEAQ (reference sequence). Deletions cut 5 bases from V and 3 bases from J, with 20 bases between. The CDR3 region is CASSLSLGGAFYEQYF. The CDR3 region has the DNA TGTGCCAGCAGCCTTTCCCTAGGGGGGGCCTTCTACGAGCAGTACTTC.

The count of this clone is one. J is TRBJ2-7 and V is TRBV3-1 (or the pseudogene TRBV3-2); 11 nucleotides agree with TRBD1. This CDR3 spans 16 amino acids. CDR1 LGHDT and CDR2 YNNKEL come from the germline V gene (reference sequence). Unmatched junction bases numbered 7, after V lost 4 bases and J lost 2 bases. CDR3 in amino acids: CASSPAGQGGTYEQYF. The CDR3 DNA reads TGTGCCAGCAGCCCCGCGGGACAGGGGGGGACCTACGAGCAGTACTTC.

This clone was found many times. The CDR3 region has the DNA TGTGCCAGTAGTCCTGACTATGCCGATACGCAGTATTTT. It is translated as CASSPDYADTQYF. This rearrangement joins TRBV19 to TRBJ2-3, with D maybe TRBD2 (5 bases). The CDR3 is made up of 13 amino acids. V was trimmed by 5 bases and J by 6 bases, leaving 12 bases between them. Germline V gives CDR1 LNHDA, CDR2 SQIVND (reference sequence).

The chain couples TRBV7-2 to TRBJ2-7; 10 nucleotides line up with TRBD1. V lost 3 bases and J lost 5; bases outside the gene matches: 4. The germline CDR1 and CDR2 sequences are SGHTA and FQGNSA. The CDR3 length is 14 residues. CDR3 protein: CASSFRQGAHEQYF. The CDR3 coding sequence is TGTGCCAGCAGCTTTAGACAGGGGGCCCACGAGCAGTACTTC.

CDR3 sequence: CASSKEVGGNTIYF. The CDR3 DNA reads as TGCGCCAGCAGTAAAGAAGTGGGCGGAAACACCATATATTTT. The chain links TRBV5-1 to TRBJ1-3; D remains unclear. The CDR3 sequence is 14 residues long. From germline, CDR1 is SGHRS and CDR2 YFSETQ. Trimming cost V 5 bases and J 4 bases, with 13 bases left between them.

The rearrangement joins TRBV6-5 to TRBJ2-7; 7 nucleotides line up with TRBD1. The CDR3 runs 14 residues. V gave up 5 bases and J gave up 3 bases; unmatched junction bases: 7. Germline V lookup: CDR1 MNHEY, CDR2 SVGAGI. CDR3 DNA: TGTGCCAGCAGTCCCAGACAGGGTAGCTACGAGCAGTACTTC. Translated, it gives CASSPRQGSYEQYF.

The chain links TRBV7-9 to TRBJ2-5, with D maybe TRBD1 (5 bases). The V and J ends lost 1 base and 5 bases respectively, with 14 bases between them. Germline V gives CDR1 SEHNR, CDR2 FQNEAQ (reference sequence). The length of the CDR3 is 15 residues. The CDR3 is CASSLVRQGGETQYF. The CDR3 DNA is TGTGCCAGCAGCTTAGTACGTCAGGGTGGGGAGACCCAGTACTTC.

This clone showed up just a few times. The chain employs TRBV5-6 and TRBJ2-7; a weak D match, TRBD2 (5 bases). The CDR3 runs 14 residues. Trimming shortened V by 5 bases and J by 0 bases, and 12 bases separated the two germline ends. The germline CDR1 and CDR2 sequences are SGHDT and YYEEEE. In nucleotides, the CDR3 is TGTGCCAGCAGGCCCCTAGGGAGCTCCTACGAGCAGTACTTC. Encoded protein: CASRPLGSSYEQYF.

This clone was counted a single time. The chain carries TRBV28 and TRBJ1-1; 8 bases align to TRBD1. The CDR3 has 16 residues. The germline CDR1 and CDR2 sequences are MDHEN and SYDVKM. The V gene end was trimmed by 5 bases and the J gene end by 3 bases; junction bases not matched to a gene: 11. The CDR3 nucleotides are TGTGCCAGCAGTCCGCGACAGGGGTATCTCGACACTGAAGCTTTCTTT. It specifies CASSPRQGYLDTEAFF.

This sequence joins TRBV24-1 and TRBJ2-3; 8 bases are shared with TRBD1. The CDR3 is 16 residues long. Germline CDR1 and CDR2: KGHDR and SFDVKD. Unmatched junction bases numbered 8, after V lost 4 bases and J lost 3 bases. The CDR3 sequence: CATSEPGTGRTDTQYF. The CDR3 bases are TGTGCCACCAGTGAACCCGGGACAGGCAGGACAGATACGCAGTATTTT.

V and J are TRBV7-9 and TRBJ2-7; a weak D match, TRBD1 (6 bases). This CDR3 region has 15 residues. Trimming shortened V by 2 bases and J by 1 base, and 12 bases separated the two germline ends. Germline V gives CDR1 SEHNR, CDR2 FQNEAQ (reference sequence). The CDR3 is CASSLFSTGSYEQYF. CDR3 DNA sequence: TGTGCCAGCAGCTTATTTTCCACAGGGTCCTACGAGCAGTACTTC.

This clone was found once. V gene TRBV5-1 combines with J gene TRBJ2-5, with TRBD2 matching over 10 bases. Trimming removed 1 base from V and 2 bases from J; junction bases left unmatched: 5. CDR1 and CDR2 from the germline V gene are SGHRS and YFSETQ. This CDR3 has 16 residues. The CDR3 spells CASSLFGLADQETQYF. The CDR3, as DNA: TGCGCCAGCAGCTTGTTTGGACTAGCGGATCAAGAGACCCAGTACTTC.

This clone was seen a few times. The chain has TRBV28 and TRBJ2-6; D is unresolved. The CDR3 totals 14 residues. Germline values: CDR1 MDHEN, CDR2 SYDVKM. The V end lost 6 bases, the J end lost 1 base, and 7 bases lay between the germline ends. CDR3 sequence (DNA): TGTGCCAGCAGGCGGTGGTCTGGGGCCAACGTCCTGACTTTC. This gives the protein CASRRWSGANVLTF.

V gene TRBV5-4 combines with J gene TRBJ2-2, with TRBD1 identical over 7 bases. The V segment lost 4 bases and the J segment 7 bases; nucleotides outside the gene matches: 4. From germline, CDR1 is SGHNT and CDR2 YYREEE (reference sequence). CDR3 length: 13 amino acids. CDR3 in amino acids: CASSEQGSGELFF. The CDR3 bases are TGTGCCAGCAGCGAACAGGGGAGCGGGGAGCTGTTTTTT.

The chain recombines TRBV6-2 or TRBV6-3 with TRBJ2-7; D perhaps matches TRBD2 (5 bases). Trimming pared 5 bases from V and 2 bases from J, leaving 10 bases between. The CDR3 sequence is 13 residues long. Germline values: CDR1 MNHEY, CDR2 SVGEGT. This CDR3 reads CASSRLNTYEQYF. CDR3 coding DNA: TGTGCCAGCAGTCGACTAAATACCTACGAGCAGTACTTC.

This clone was observed once. The chain combines TRBV19 with TRBJ2-7, with TRBD1 as a possible D gene (5 bases). Trimming removed 4 bases at V and 1 base at J, with 11 bases between. The germline gives CDR1 LNHDA, CDR2 SQIVND (reference sequence). The CDR3 is 14 amino acids. CDR3 amino acids: CASSRATDSYEQYF. As DNA, the CDR3 is TGTGCCAGTAGTAGAGCGACAGATTCCTACGAGCAGTACTTC.